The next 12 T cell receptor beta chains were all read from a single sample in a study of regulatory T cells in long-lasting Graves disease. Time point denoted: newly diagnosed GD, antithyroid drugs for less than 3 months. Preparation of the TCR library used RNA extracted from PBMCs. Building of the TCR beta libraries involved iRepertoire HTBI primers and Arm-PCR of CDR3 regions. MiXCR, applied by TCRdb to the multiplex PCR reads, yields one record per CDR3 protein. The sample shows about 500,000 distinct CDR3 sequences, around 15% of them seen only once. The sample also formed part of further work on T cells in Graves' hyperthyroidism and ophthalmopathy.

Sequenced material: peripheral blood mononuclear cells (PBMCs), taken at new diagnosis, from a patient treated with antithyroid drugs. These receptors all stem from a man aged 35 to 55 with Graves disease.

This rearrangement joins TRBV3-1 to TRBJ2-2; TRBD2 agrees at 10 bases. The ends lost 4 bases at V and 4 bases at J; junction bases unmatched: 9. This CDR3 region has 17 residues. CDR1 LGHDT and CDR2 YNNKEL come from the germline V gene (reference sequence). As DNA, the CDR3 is TGTGCCAGCAGCCGTATTCTAGCGGGAGTAGCCACCGGGGAGCTGTTTTTT. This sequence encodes CASSRILAGVATGELFF. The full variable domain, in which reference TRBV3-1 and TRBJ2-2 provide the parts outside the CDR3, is DTAVSQTPKYLVTQMGNDKSIKCEQNLGHDTMYWYKQDSKKFLKIMFSYNNKELIINETVPNRFSPKSPDKAHLNLHINSLELGDSAVYFCASSRILAGVATGELFFGEGSRLTVL.

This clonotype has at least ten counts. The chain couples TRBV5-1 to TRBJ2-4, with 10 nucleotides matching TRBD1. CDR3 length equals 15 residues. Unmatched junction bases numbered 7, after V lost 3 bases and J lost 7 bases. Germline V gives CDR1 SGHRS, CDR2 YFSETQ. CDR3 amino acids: CASSSSGTGENIQYF. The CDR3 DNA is TGCGCCAGCAGCTCTTCCGGGACAGGGGAGAACATTCAGTACTTC.

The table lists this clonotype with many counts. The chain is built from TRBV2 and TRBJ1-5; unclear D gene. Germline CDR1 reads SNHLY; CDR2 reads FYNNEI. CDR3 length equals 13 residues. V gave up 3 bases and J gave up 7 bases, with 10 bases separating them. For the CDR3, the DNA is TGTGCCAGCAGTGACGAGGGAAACCAGCCCCAGCATTTT. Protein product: CASSDEGNQPQHF.

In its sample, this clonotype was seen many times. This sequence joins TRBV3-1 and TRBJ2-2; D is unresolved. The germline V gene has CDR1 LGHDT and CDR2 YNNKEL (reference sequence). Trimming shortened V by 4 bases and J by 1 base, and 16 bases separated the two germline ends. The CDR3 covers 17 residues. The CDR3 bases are TGTGCCAGCAGCCTCATGGCGGCAAATGGGAACACCGGGGAGCTGTTTTTT. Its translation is CASSLMAANGNTGELFF. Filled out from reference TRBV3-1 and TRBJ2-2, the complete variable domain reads DTAVSQTPKYLVTQMGNDKSIKCEQNLGHDTMYWYKQDSKKFLKIMFSYNNKELIINETVPNRFSPKSPDKAHLNLHINSLELGDSAVYFCASSLMAANGNTGELFFGEGSRLTVL.

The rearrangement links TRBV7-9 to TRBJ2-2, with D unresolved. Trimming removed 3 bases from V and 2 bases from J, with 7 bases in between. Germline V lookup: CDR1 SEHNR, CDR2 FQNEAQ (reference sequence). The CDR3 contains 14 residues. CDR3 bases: TGTGCCAGCAGCTTGTTCGGTAACACCGGGGAGCTGTTTTTT. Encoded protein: CASSLFGNTGELFF.

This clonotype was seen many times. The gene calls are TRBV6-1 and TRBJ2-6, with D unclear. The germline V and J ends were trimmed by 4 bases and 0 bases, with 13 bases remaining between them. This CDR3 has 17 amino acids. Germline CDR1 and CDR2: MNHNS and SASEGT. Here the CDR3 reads CASSALVLGSGANVLTF. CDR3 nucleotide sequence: TGTGCCAGCAGTGCCCTGGTTTTGGGCTCTGGGGCCAACGTCCTGACTTTC.

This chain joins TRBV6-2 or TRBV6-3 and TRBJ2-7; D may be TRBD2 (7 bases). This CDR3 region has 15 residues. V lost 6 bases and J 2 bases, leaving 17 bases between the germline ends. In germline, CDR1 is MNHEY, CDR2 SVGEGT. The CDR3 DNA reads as TGTGCCAGCAGCTTACACAGGGAGGGCCCCTACGAGCAGTACTTC. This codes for CASSLHREGPYEQYF.

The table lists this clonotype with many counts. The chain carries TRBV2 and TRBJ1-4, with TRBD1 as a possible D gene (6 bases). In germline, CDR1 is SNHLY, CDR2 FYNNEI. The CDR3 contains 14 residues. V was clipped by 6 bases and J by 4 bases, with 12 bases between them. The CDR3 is CASRRTANNEKLFF. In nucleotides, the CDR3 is TGTGCCAGCAGACGGACAGCCAATAATGAAAAACTGTTTTTT.

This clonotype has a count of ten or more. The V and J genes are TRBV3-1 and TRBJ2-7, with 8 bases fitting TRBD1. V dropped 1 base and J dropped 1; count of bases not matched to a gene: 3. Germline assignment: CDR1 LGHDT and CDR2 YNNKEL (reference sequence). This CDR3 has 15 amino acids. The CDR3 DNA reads TGTGCCAGCAGCCAAGGGACAGGGTCTTCCTACGAGCAGTACTTC. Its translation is CASSQGTGSSYEQYF.

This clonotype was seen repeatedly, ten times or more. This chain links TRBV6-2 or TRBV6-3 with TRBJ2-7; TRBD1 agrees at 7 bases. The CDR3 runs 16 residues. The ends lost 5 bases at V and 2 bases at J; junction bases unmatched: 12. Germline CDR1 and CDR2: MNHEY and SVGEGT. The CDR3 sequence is CASSPPTGIITYEQYF. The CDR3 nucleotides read TGTGCCAGCAGTCCGCCGACAGGGATCATCACCTACGAGCAGTACTTC.

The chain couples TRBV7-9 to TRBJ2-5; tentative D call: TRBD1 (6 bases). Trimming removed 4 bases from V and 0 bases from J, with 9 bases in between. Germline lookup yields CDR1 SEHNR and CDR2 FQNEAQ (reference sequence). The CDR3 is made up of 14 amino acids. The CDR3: CASSSQGYQETQYF. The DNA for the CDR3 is TGTGCCAGCAGCTCTCAGGGGTACCAAGAGACCCAGTACTTC.

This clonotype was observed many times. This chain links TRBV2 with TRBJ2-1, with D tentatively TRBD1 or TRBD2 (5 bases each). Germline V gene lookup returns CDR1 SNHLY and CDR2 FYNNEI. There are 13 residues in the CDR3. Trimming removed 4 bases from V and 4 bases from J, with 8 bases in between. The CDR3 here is CASSAGRYNEQFF. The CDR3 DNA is TGTGCCAGCAGTGCGGGACGTTACAATGAGCAGTTCTTC.